Sequencing of this TCR beta chain was carried out in a study of cytomegalovirus exposure and HLA in healthy donors (dated by TCRdb to about 2017). For the wider study: According to a later analysis, the 120 or so validation repertoires were produced on the same platform as the 600 to 850 repertoires of the first cohort. A separate validation cohort of roughly 110 different subjects was used in addition to the approximately 700-subject first cohort. To predict cytomegalovirus infection status, the study brought together high-throughput TCR immunosequencing, statistical association of individual TCRs with disease status, and machine learning. The aim of the study was to test whether cataloging public T cell receptors could identify signatures of past pathogen exposure.

Of note for this clone: The antigen this receptor binds is unknown. Nothing much larger sits one base from this clone, and base qualities are not available.

The donors were included in the validation cohort of roughly 120 subjects, a group kept apart from the roughly 700-subject first cohort. The germline V gene specifies SGDLS as CDR1 and YYNGEE as CDR2. Counted from cysteine to phenylalanine, this CDR3 has 15 amino acids. The CDR3 DNA has 45 bases and is translated from base 1. The V and J ends are trimmed by 0 bases and 9 bases, leaving 15 bases between them. The library came from the immunoSEQ multiplex PCR assay. From the authors' description of their analysis: A statistical classification framework was built for diagnosing cytomegalovirus status from the catalog of TCR beta chain sequences. What TCRdb holds here is the immuneACCESS table cut down to in-frame rearrangements. Part of the clones is not present; checked against another copy, under half of the missing clones reflect an unresolved V gene, and the others are unexplained. V and J calls and clone size come straight from that table; D and trimming were deduced from the DNA. The sample table holds tens of thousands of clones, of which more than 85% were seen once. Jointly, the top ten make up about 3.6% of the sample.

Broad study findings and their caveats: Most TCR sequences were observed very rarely across donors, whereas some public TCRs were present in many individuals. Subsequent analysis determined that TCRs grouped into clusters in the first cohort also showed a tendency toward co-occurrence across the 120 validation repertoires, and 94% of cluster scores exceeded 0. A total of about 150 TCR beta chains were listed by the study as associated with cytomegalovirus. The authors suggested that the approach could potentially be generalized to other disease states and immunological phenotypes. The validation cohort had no HLA typing available for a later analysis, so co-occurrence within that cohort was assessed over all 120 repertoires. A few of the identified cytomegalovirus-associated TCR beta chains were confirmed in vitro to be specific for cytomegalovirus antigens. In both the original and validation cohorts, the classifier was reported to diagnose cytomegalovirus status with high specificity and sensitivity.

The specimen was PBMCs. The clonotype was recovered from a woman in her 30s in good health and CMV-seronegative. The sequence joins TRBV9 to TRBJ2-2, and possibly TRBD1, on 6 matching bases. CDR3 protein: CASSVEARGSRELFF. DNA sequence: TGTGCCAGCAGCGTAGAAGCAAGGGGGTCGAGGGAGCTGTTTTTT.